The clone carrying this T cell receptor (beta chain) was seen more than once but under ten times. Its antigen is unknown. The record originates from a study of response to subunit inactivated influenza vaccine. Overall study results and limits: Researchers suggested that each seasonal influenza vaccination recruits few new T cells.

The CDR3 spans 14 residues. V was trimmed by 4 bases and J by 6 bases, leaving 16 bases between them. CDR1 is SGHRS and CDR2 is YFSETQ in the germline V gene. TCRdb reprocessed the RT-PCR reads with MiXCR, giving one entry per CDR3 protein. Seen here are 750,000 to 850,000 distinct CDR3 sequences, under 20% observed once, and the top ten hold approximately 10%. The receptor's source is a man aged 50 or older who received an inactivated influenza vaccine. The sample in question was PBMCs from blood, obtained about 5 days after vaccination. The chain joins TRBV5-1 to TRBJ1-1, with D maybe TRBD1 (5 bases). The CDR3 region has the DNA TGCGCCAGCAGCGCGGGACCGAATCAGGCTGAAGCTTTCTTT. Translating it yields CASSAGPNQAEAFF.